This T cell receptor (beta chain) was sequenced during a study of vaccination and CD4 T cells after COVID-19. Overall study: Either the Pfizer-BioNTech BNT162b2 or Moderna mRNA-1273 vaccine was given as two doses.

Trimming removed 6 bases from V and 8 bases from J, with 15 bases in between. Germline loops: CDR1 KGHDR, CDR2 SFDVKD. This CDR3 contains 14 residues. Cultured CD4+ T cells had their DNA profiled by the Oncomine TCR Beta short-read assay. Genomic DNA was taken out of cultured CD4+ T cells by extraction. TCRdb passed the PCR reads through MiXCR, listing each CDR3 protein once. Found here are over 10,000 distinct CDR3 sequences, around two fifths of them singletons; the top ten hold roughly 9.1%. This clonotype was detected only once. Its antigen remains unknown. Treatment specified: approximately nine-day PBMC culture with coronavirus spike peptide pools or control peptides (ViraFEST assay).

This clonotype originated in a human donor who had recovered from COVID-19. The rearrangement uses TRBV24-1 and TRBJ2-2; D uncertain. The sequenced material came from CD4+ T cells from blood, cultured in vitro. The CDR3 DNA is TGTGCCACCAGTTCGGAAGTTACCGGGGGGGAGCTGTTTTTT. Protein: CATSSEVTGGELFF.